Listed below are T cell receptor beta chains from one sample, sequenced in a study of blood T cell repertoires in COVID-19. Assay: immunoSEQ multiplex PCR; the TCRdb copy retains only in-frame clones and omits some. This table holds fewer than 200,000 clones, about four fifths found once. Sequenced material: PBMCs or T cells enriched from blood (not recorded which). The receptor set was obtained from a woman aged 50 to 65 in a cohort exposed to, infected with or recovered from COVID-19 (not recorded which). The CDR3 runs from the conserved cysteine through the conserved F or W. The D gene is left open where the match is weak. Rows may omit the clone size; those that give it use once, few, many or a size class.

V gene: TRBV27; CDR3 length: 14; D gene: TRBD1; clone size: -; J gene: TRBJ1-1; CDR3 protein: CASRRQGGNTEAFF; CDR3 DNA: TGTGCCAGCAGAAGACAGGGGGGGAACACTGAAGCTTTCTTT
V gene: TRBV5-6; CDR3 length: 16; D gene: TRBD2; clone size: -; J gene: TRBJ2-1; CDR3 protein: CASSFKLAGVGNEQFF; CDR3 DNA: TGTGCCAGCAGCTTCAAACTAGCGGGAGTCGGAAATGAGCAGTTCTTC
V gene: TRBV27; CDR3 length: 17; D gene: -; clone size: -; J gene: TRBJ1-5; CDR3 protein: CASSIDSPANINQPQHF; CDR3 DNA: TGTGCCAGCAGTATTGACAGTCCTGCAAATATCAATCAGCCCCAGCATTTT
V gene: TRBV19; CDR3 length: 13; D gene: -; clone size: -; J gene: TRBJ1-2; CDR3 protein: CASSTGQGYGYTF; CDR3 DNA: TGTGCCAGTAGTACGGGACAAGGCTATGGCTACACCTTC
V gene: TRBV28; CDR3 length: 17; D gene: TRBD2; clone size: -; J gene: TRBJ2-7; CDR3 protein: CASSPGWERGFSYEQYF; CDR3 DNA: TGTGCCAGCAGTCCCGGGTGGGAGCGGGGCTTCTCCTACGAGCAGTACTTC
V gene: TRBV28; CDR3 length: 15; D gene: TRBD1; clone size: -; J gene: TRBJ2-7; CDR3 protein: CASTSTGGSSYEQYF; CDR3 DNA: TGTGCCAGCACCTCGACAGGGGGAAGCTCCTACGAGCAGTACTTC
V gene: TRBV18; CDR3 length: 16; D gene: TRBD1; clone size: -; J gene: TRBJ2-7; CDR3 protein: CASSPMTGGIFYEQYF; CDR3 DNA: TGTGCCAGCTCACCAATGACAGGGGGTATATTCTACGAGCAGTACTTC
V gene: TRBV9; CDR3 length: 14; D gene: TRBD1; clone size: -; J gene: TRBJ1-6; CDR3 protein: CASSVGGGDSPLHF; CDR3 DNA: TGTGCCAGCAGCGTAGGAGGGGGCGATTCACCCCTCCACTTT
V gene: TRBV7-9; CDR3 length: 14; D gene: TRBD1; clone size: -; J gene: TRBJ1-4; CDR3 protein: CASSSGQGGEKLFF; CDR3 DNA: TGTGCCAGCAGCTCGGGACAGGGGGGCGAAAAACTGTTTTTT
V gene: TRBV7-3; CDR3 length: 14; D gene: TRBD1; clone size: few; J gene: TRBJ2-3; CDR3 protein: CASTSGQATDTQYF; CDR3 DNA: TGTGCCAGCACCTCAGGACAGGCTACAGATACGCAGTATTTT
V gene: TRBV4-2; CDR3 length: 16; D gene: -; clone size: -; J gene: TRBJ1-3; CDR3 protein: CASSPNWGESGNTIYF; CDR3 DNA: TGTGCCAGCAGCCCCAATTGGGGGGAATCTGGAAACACCATATATTTT
V gene: TRBV7-6; CDR3 length: 15; D gene: -; clone size: -; J gene: TRBJ1-6; CDR3 protein: CASSLEAGAYSPLHF; CDR3 DNA: TGTGCCAGCAGCTTAGAGGCAGGCGCCTATTCACCCCTCCACTTT
V gene: TRBV28; CDR3 length: 16; D gene: -; clone size: once; J gene: TRBJ1-2; CDR3 protein: CASSLNSGPGDYGYTF; CDR3 DNA: TGTGCCAGCAGTCTAAACTCTGGCCCAGGGGACTATGGCTACACCTTC
V gene: TRBV27; CDR3 length: 13; D gene: -; clone size: -; J gene: TRBJ1-5; CDR3 protein: CASSLIIHQPQHF; CDR3 DNA: TGTGCCAGCAGTTTAATTATACACCAGCCCCAGCATTTT
V gene: TRBV7-3; CDR3 length: 16; D gene: TRBD1; clone size: -; J gene: TRBJ2-2; CDR3 protein: CASSLPGTGGTGELFF; CDR3 DNA: TGTGCCAGCAGCCTGCCCGGGACAGGGGGCACCGGGGAGCTGTTTTTT
V gene: TRBV14; CDR3 length: 13; D gene: -; clone size: few; J gene: TRBJ1-2; CDR3 protein: CASSQLIAGGYTF; CDR3 DNA: TGTGCCAGCAGCCAATTAATAGCTGGTGGCTACACCTTC
V gene: TRBV28; CDR3 length: 15; D gene: TRBD2; clone size: -; J gene: TRBJ2-7; CDR3 protein: CASNPPSGGAYEQYF; CDR3 DNA: TGTGCCAGCAATCCCCCTAGCGGGGGGGCCTACGAGCAGTACTTC
V gene: TRBV3-1/TRBV3-2; CDR3 length: 17; D gene: TRBD2; clone size: -; J gene: TRBJ2-3; CDR3 protein: CASSQDPSGGGGDTQYF; CDR3 DNA: TGTGCCAGCAGCCAAGATCCGAGCGGGGGAGGCGGGGATACGCAGTATTTT
V gene: TRBV7-9; CDR3 length: 15; D gene: TRBD1; clone size: -; J gene: TRBJ1-4; CDR3 protein: CASSLRQGAQEKLFF; CDR3 DNA: TGTGCCAGCAGCCTCAGACAGGGGGCGCAAGAAAAACTGTTTTTT
V gene: TRBV4-1; CDR3 length: 16; D gene: -; clone size: -; J gene: TRBJ1-5; CDR3 protein: CASSQEAGAASTLQHF; CDR3 DNA: TGCGCCAGCAGCCAAGAGGCGGGTGCAGCATCAACGCTCCAGCATTTT
V gene: TRBV19; CDR3 length: 14; D gene: TRBD1; clone size: many; J gene: TRBJ2-1; CDR3 protein: CASSISGGTNEQFF; CDR3 DNA: TGTGCCAGTAGTATTTCAGGGGGCACCAATGAGCAGTTCTTC
V gene: TRBV5-4; CDR3 length: 15; D gene: TRBD1; clone size: many; J gene: TRBJ1-6; CDR3 protein: CASSLSTGVDSPLHF; CDR3 DNA: TGTGCCAGCAGCTTGTCGACAGGGGTAGATTCACCCCTCCACTTT
V gene: TRBV28; CDR3 length: 15; D gene: TRBD2; clone size: -; J gene: TRBJ2-1; CDR3 protein: CASYSGTSGRSEQFF; CDR3 DNA: TGTGCCAGTTACTCAGGGACTAGCGGGAGGAGTGAGCAGTTCTTC
V gene: TRBV28; CDR3 length: 14; D gene: -; clone size: -; J gene: TRBJ2-3; CDR3 protein: CASGRVLGTDTQYF; CDR3 DNA: TGTGCCAGCGGCCGGGTTCTAGGCACAGATACGCAGTATTTT
V gene: TRBV27; CDR3 length: 15; D gene: TRBD1; clone size: -; J gene: TRBJ2-7; CDR3 protein: CASSPNRDRPLEQYF; CDR3 DNA: TGTGCCAGCAGTCCCAACCGGGACAGGCCCCTGGAGCAGTACTTC
V gene: TRBV27; CDR3 length: 20; D gene: TRBD1; clone size: -; J gene: TRBJ2-6; CDR3 protein: CASSLKGTGGILRGANVLTF; CDR3 DNA: TGTGCCAGCAGTTTAAAAGGGACAGGGGGCATTTTGCGCGGGGCCAACGTCCTGACTTTC
V gene: TRBV30; CDR3 length: 13; D gene: -; clone size: -; J gene: TRBJ1-6; CDR3 protein: CAWSVPRNSPLHF; CDR3 DNA: TGTGCCTGGAGTGTACCGAGGAATTCACCCCTCCACTTT
V gene: TRBV10-3; CDR3 length: 15; D gene: -; clone size: -; J gene: TRBJ1-2; CDR3 protein: CAISESRDWGDGYTF; CDR3 DNA: TGTGCCATCAGTGAGTCACGGGACTGGGGGGATGGCTACACCTTC
V gene: TRBV29-1; CDR3 length: 15; D gene: TRBD2; clone size: -; J gene: TRBJ2-5; CDR3 protein: CSVDRGGGIQETQYF; CDR3 DNA: TGCAGCGTTGATAGAGGCGGGGGGATTCAAGAGACCCAGTACTTC
V gene: TRBV6-5; CDR3 length: 15; D gene: -; clone size: -; J gene: TRBJ2-1; CDR3 protein: CASSSTGTTWNEQFF; CDR3 DNA: TGTGCCAGCAGTTCCACAGGTACTACTTGGAATGAGCAGTTCTTC
V gene: TRBV6-5; CDR3 length: 14; D gene: TRBD1; clone size: few; J gene: TRBJ2-1; CDR3 protein: CASSYLEGAKEQFF; CDR3 DNA: TGTGCCAGCAGTTACCTAGAGGGGGCCAAAGAGCAGTTCTTC
V gene: TRBV6-2/TRBV6-3; CDR3 length: 13; D gene: -; clone size: -; J gene: TRBJ1-1; CDR3 protein: CASSESSNTEAFF; CDR3 DNA: TGTGCCAGCAGCGAAAGTAGCAACACTGAAGCTTTCTTT
V gene: TRBV5-1; CDR3 length: 15; D gene: TRBD1; clone size: -; J gene: TRBJ1-6; CDR3 protein: CASSFRGQGSSPLHF; CDR3 DNA: TGCGCCAGCAGCTTCCGCGGACAGGGAAGTTCACCCCTCCACTTT
V gene: TRBV4-1; CDR3 length: 13; D gene: -; clone size: -; J gene: TRBJ1-4; CDR3 protein: CASSQDRGATLFF; CDR3 DNA: TGCGCCAGCAGCCAAGATCGGGGAGCCACACTGTTTTTT
V gene: TRBV19; CDR3 length: 15; D gene: -; clone size: -; J gene: TRBJ2-1; CDR3 protein: CASSYRDLNYNEQFF; CDR3 DNA: TGTGCCAGTAGTTACAGGGATTTAAACTACAATGAGCAGTTCTTC
V gene: TRBV5-1; CDR3 length: 14; D gene: -; clone size: -; J gene: TRBJ1-1; CDR3 protein: CASRQQGSNTEAFF; CDR3 DNA: TGCGCCAGCAGGCAACAGGGATCGAACACTGAAGCTTTCTTT
V gene: TRBV11-2; CDR3 length: 15; D gene: -; clone size: -; J gene: TRBJ2-3; CDR3 protein: CASSSGRGRADTQYF; CDR3 DNA: TGTGCCAGCAGCTCCGGGCGAGGGCGGGCAGATACGCAGTATTTT
V gene: TRBV25-1; CDR3 length: 13; D gene: TRBD2; clone size: -; J gene: TRBJ2-5; CDR3 protein: CASSPGGRETQYF; CDR3 DNA: TGTGCCAGCAGTCCCGGCGGGAGAGAGACCCAGTACTTC
V gene: TRBV28; CDR3 length: 13; D gene: -; clone size: -; J gene: TRBJ1-4; CDR3 protein: CASSFPGYEKLFF; CDR3 DNA: TGTGCCAGCAGTTTCCCAGGTTATGAAAAACTGTTTTTT
V gene: TRBV18; CDR3 length: 14; D gene: -; clone size: -; J gene: TRBJ2-5; CDR3 protein: CASSPLADQETQYF; CDR3 DNA: TGTGCCAGCTCACCACTTGCAGACCAAGAGACCCAGTACTTC
V gene: TRBV18; CDR3 length: 14; D gene: -; clone size: -; J gene: TRBJ2-2; CDR3 protein: CASSPGVDTGELFF; CDR3 DNA: TGTGCCAGCTCACCAGGAGTTGACACCGGGGAGCTGTTTTTT
V gene: TRBV24-1; CDR3 length: 17; D gene: TRBD2; clone size: -; J gene: TRBJ2-3; CDR3 protein: CATSDSRLASSTDTQYF; CDR3 DNA: TGTGCCACCAGTGATTCTCGACTAGCGAGTAGCACAGATACGCAGTATTTT
V gene: TRBV15; CDR3 length: 16; D gene: -; clone size: -; J gene: TRBJ2-2; CDR3 protein: CATSREAGDLTGELFF; CDR3 DNA: TGTGCCACCAGCAGAGAGGCAGGGGATCTCACCGGGGAGCTGTTTTTT
V gene: TRBV11-3; CDR3 length: 17; D gene: TRBD2; clone size: few; J gene: TRBJ2-1; CDR3 protein: CASSPGLAGTLYNEQFF; CDR3 DNA: TGTGCCAGCAGCCCCGGACTAGCGGGGACCCTTTACAATGAGCAGTTCTTC
V gene: TRBV5-4; CDR3 length: 14; D gene: TRBD1; clone size: -; J gene: TRBJ2-7; CDR3 protein: CASSSAGTAYEQYF; CDR3 DNA: TGTGCCAGCAGCTCAGCCGGGACAGCCTACGAGCAGTACTTC
V gene: TRBV18; CDR3 length: 16; D gene: -; clone size: -; J gene: TRBJ1-6; CDR3 protein: CASSPLVPTDNSPLHF; CDR3 DNA: TGTGCCAGCTCACCATTAGTCCCGACTGATAATTCACCCCTCCACTTT
V gene: TRBV5-1; CDR3 length: 12; D gene: TRBD1; clone size: few; J gene: TRBJ2-1; CDR3 protein: CASSFEGAEQFF; CDR3 DNA: TGCGCCAGCAGCTTTGAGGGGGCCGAGCAGTTCTTC
V gene: TRBV7-3; CDR3 length: 15; D gene: -; clone size: -; J gene: TRBJ1-1; CDR3 protein: CASASEAGGNTEAFF; CDR3 DNA: TGTGCCAGCGCCTCGGAGGCCGGGGGGAACACTGAAGCTTTCTTT